Listed below are T cell receptor beta chains from one sample, sequenced in a study of CD8 T cells in Susac syndrome. TCRdb fed the immunoSEQ multiplex PCR reads into MiXCR, producing one record per CDR3 protein. The top ten clones hold more than 0.09% of a sample with more than 100,000 distinct CDR3 sequences, 90% to 95% of them seen once. The specimen was CD4+ T cells from PBMCs. These receptors were taken from a human donor in good health. CDR3s include the opening cysteine and the closing phenylalanine or tryptophan. D genes are given only for firm matches. Expanded clones get a size class; other rows say once, few or many, or leave the size out.

clone size: -; D gene: -; V gene: TRBV29-1; J gene: TRBJ2-1; CDR3 protein: CSVVPGVSYNEQFF
clone size: -; D gene: -; V gene: TRBV3-1; J gene: TRBJ2-7; CDR3 protein: CASSQRTNEQYF
clone size: -; D gene: TRBD1; V gene: TRBV5-1; J gene: TRBJ1-5; CDR3 protein: CASSLMTGDNQPQHF
clone size: -; D gene: TRBD2; V gene: TRBV20-1; J gene: TRBJ2-5; CDR3 protein: CSAQRTSQETQYF
clone size: -; D gene: -; V gene: TRBV19; J gene: TRBJ2-2; CDR3 protein: CASAYVEELFF
clone size: -; D gene: TRBD1; V gene: TRBV3-1; J gene: TRBJ2-7; CDR3 protein: CASSQVGTGGSEQYF
clone size: -; D gene: -; V gene: TRBV6-6; J gene: TRBJ1-4; CDR3 protein: CASSQRDNEKLFF
clone size: -; D gene: TRBD2; V gene: TRBV5-1; J gene: TRBJ2-1; CDR3 protein: CASSFAGERYNEQFF
clone size: -; D gene: -; V gene: TRBV2; J gene: TRBJ2-3; CDR3 protein: CASSGGLLSTDTQYF
clone size: once; D gene: -; V gene: TRBV20-1; J gene: TRBJ2-1; CDR3 protein: CSGGFSYNEQFF
clone size: -; D gene: -; V gene: TRBV20-1; J gene: TRBJ1-1; CDR3 protein: CSARDPGGAVREAFF
clone size: -; D gene: TRBD2; V gene: TRBV29-1; J gene: TRBJ2-5; CDR3 protein: CSVDSRLAGGIETQYF
clone size: -; D gene: -; V gene: TRBV28; J gene: TRBJ1-1; CDR3 protein: CASSLRTEEAFF
clone size: -; D gene: -; V gene: TRBV5-6; J gene: TRBJ2-3; CDR3 protein: CASSLVGRSTQYF
clone size: -; D gene: -; V gene: TRBV2; J gene: TRBJ1-2; CDR3 protein: CASSLDRPNYGYTF
clone size: -; D gene: -; V gene: TRBV5-1; J gene: TRBJ2-1; CDR3 protein: CASRAGGDEQFF
clone size: -; D gene: -; V gene: TRBV18; J gene: TRBJ2-1; CDR3 protein: CASSPPSLPGGEQFF
clone size: -; D gene: TRBD2; V gene: TRBV29-1; J gene: TRBJ2-5; CDR3 protein: CSVGRGRTSGRGEAQYF
clone size: -; D gene: -; V gene: TRBV19; J gene: TRBJ1-4; CDR3 protein: CASKEGSTGEKLFF
clone size: few; D gene: -; V gene: TRBV3-1; J gene: TRBJ2-7; CDR3 protein: CASSHTYEQYF
clone size: -; D gene: -; V gene: TRBV9; J gene: TRBJ2-7; CDR3 protein: CASGRGSYEQYF
clone size: -; D gene: TRBD2; V gene: TRBV19; J gene: TRBJ2-1; CDR3 protein: CASGGGSRGEQFF
clone size: -; D gene: TRBD1; V gene: TRBV20-1; J gene: TRBJ2-3; CDR3 protein: CSAQGQFTDTQYF
clone size: few; D gene: -; V gene: TRBV28; J gene: TRBJ1-2; CDR3 protein: CASSWDRNYGYTF
clone size: -; D gene: -; V gene: TRBV11-2; J gene: TRBJ2-3; CDR3 protein: CASSLGSAGWGDTQYF
clone size: -; D gene: -; V gene: TRBV19; J gene: TRBJ1-1; CDR3 protein: CASIPTRALRTEAFF
clone size: -; D gene: -; V gene: TRBV7-9; J gene: TRBJ2-7; CDR3 protein: CASSLGNGKDYEQYF
clone size: once; D gene: TRBD1; V gene: TRBV29-1; J gene: TRBJ1-4; CDR3 protein: CSVGEGATNEKLFF
clone size: -; D gene: -; V gene: TRBV20-1; J gene: TRBJ1-1; CDR3 protein: CSANQGGTEAFF
clone size: -; D gene: -; V gene: TRBV3-1; J gene: TRBJ1-1; CDR3 protein: CASRPTEMNTEAFF
clone size: once; D gene: -; V gene: TRBV6-5; J gene: TRBJ2-7; CDR3 protein: CASSATPRSYEQYF
clone size: -; D gene: -; V gene: TRBV11-3; J gene: TRBJ2-3; CDR3 protein: CASSLEGASTDTQYF
clone size: -; D gene: TRBD2; V gene: TRBV29-1; J gene: TRBJ2-5; CDR3 protein: CSVSTSGPQETQYF
clone size: -; D gene: TRBD2; V gene: TRBV4-2; J gene: TRBJ2-1; CDR3 protein: CASSQETRSGRASYNEQFF
clone size: -; D gene: TRBD1; V gene: TRBV2; J gene: TRBJ2-7; CDR3 protein: CASSEPGQGPYEQYF
clone size: -; D gene: TRBD2; V gene: TRBV28; J gene: TRBJ2-2; CDR3 protein: CASSDSGRASDTGELFF
clone size: -; D gene: -; V gene: TRBV18; J gene: TRBJ2-3; CDR3 protein: CASSFQADTQYF
clone size: -; D gene: -; V gene: TRBV12-3/TRBV12-4; J gene: TRBJ2-7; CDR3 protein: CASTPGPPLSEQYF
clone size: -; D gene: TRBD1; V gene: TRBV19; J gene: TRBJ1-5; CDR3 protein: CASSQGQGTTGPQHF
clone size: -; D gene: TRBD2; V gene: TRBV30; J gene: TRBJ2-1; CDR3 protein: CAWSGSGYNEQFF
clone size: once; D gene: TRBD2; V gene: TRBV7-8; J gene: TRBJ2-3; CDR3 protein: CASSLGATLAAYTDTQYF
clone size: -; D gene: -; V gene: TRBV10-3; J gene: TRBJ2-5; CDR3 protein: CAISERETQYF
clone size: -; D gene: -; V gene: TRBV12-3/TRBV12-4; J gene: TRBJ1-2; CDR3 protein: CASSLGVRGNYGYTF
clone size: -; D gene: -; V gene: TRBV29-1; J gene: TRBJ2-5; CDR3 protein: CSVVIGGRETQYF
clone size: -; D gene: -; V gene: TRBV2; J gene: TRBJ1-5; CDR3 protein: CASSAGEGNQPQHF
clone size: -; D gene: TRBD1; V gene: TRBV3-1; J gene: TRBJ2-2; CDR3 protein: CASSQEQQGDTGELFF
clone size: -; D gene: -; V gene: TRBV28; J gene: TRBJ1-5; CDR3 protein: CACRGGNQPQHF
clone size: -; D gene: -; V gene: TRBV18; J gene: TRBJ2-7; CDR3 protein: CASSPRGRDYEQYF
clone size: -; D gene: -; V gene: TRBV19; J gene: TRBJ2-7; CDR3 protein: CASSIPQHHRENPYEQYF
clone size: -; D gene: TRBD2; V gene: TRBV30; J gene: TRBJ2-7; CDR3 protein: CAWSGTRTSGYSEQYF
clone size: -; D gene: TRBD2; V gene: TRBV3-1; J gene: TRBJ2-2; CDR3 protein: CASSQSGRVGELFF